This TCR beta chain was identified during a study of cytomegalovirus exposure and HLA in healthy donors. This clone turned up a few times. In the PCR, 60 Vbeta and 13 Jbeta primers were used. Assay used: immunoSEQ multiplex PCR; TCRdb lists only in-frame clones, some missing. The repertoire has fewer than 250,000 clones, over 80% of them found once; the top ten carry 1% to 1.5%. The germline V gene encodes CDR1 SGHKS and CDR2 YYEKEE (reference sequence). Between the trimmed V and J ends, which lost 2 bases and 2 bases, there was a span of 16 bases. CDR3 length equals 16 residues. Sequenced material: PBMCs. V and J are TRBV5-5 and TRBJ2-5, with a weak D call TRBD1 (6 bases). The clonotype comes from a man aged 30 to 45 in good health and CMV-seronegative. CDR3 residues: CASSFLTGFSQETQYF. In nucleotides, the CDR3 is TGTGCCAGCAGCTTCTTGACAGGTTTTTCTCAAGAGACCCAGTACTTC.